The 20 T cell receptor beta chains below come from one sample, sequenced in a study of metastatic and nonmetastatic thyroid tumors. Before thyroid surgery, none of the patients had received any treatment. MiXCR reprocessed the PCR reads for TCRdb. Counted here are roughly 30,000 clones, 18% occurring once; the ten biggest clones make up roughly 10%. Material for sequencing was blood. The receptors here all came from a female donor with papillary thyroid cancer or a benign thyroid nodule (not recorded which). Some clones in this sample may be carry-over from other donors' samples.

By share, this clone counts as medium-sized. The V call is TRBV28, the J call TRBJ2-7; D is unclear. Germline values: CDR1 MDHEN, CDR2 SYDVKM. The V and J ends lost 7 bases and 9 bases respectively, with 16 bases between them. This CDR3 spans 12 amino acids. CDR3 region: CASIGASSWQYF. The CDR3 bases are TGTGCCAGCATAGGTGCGTCCAGTTGGCAGTACTTC.

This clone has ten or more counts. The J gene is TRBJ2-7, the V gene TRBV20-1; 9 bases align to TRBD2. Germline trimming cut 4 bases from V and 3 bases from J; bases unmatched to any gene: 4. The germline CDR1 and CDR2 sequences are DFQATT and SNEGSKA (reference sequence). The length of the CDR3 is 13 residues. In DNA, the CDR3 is TGCAGTGCTACTGGCGGGAGGGGCTACGAGCAGTACTTC. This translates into CSATGGRGYEQYF.

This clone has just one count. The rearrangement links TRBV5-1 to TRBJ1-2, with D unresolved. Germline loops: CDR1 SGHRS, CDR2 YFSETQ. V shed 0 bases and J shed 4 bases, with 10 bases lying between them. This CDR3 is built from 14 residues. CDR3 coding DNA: TGCGCCAGCAGCTTGGCCGGAAGTTCCTATGGCTACACCTTC. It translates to CASSLAGSSYGYTF.

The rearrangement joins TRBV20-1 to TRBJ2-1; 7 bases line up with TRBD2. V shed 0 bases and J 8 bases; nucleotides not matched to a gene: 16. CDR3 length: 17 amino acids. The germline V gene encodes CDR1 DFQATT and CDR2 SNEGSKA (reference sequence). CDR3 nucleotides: TGCAGTGCTAGAGATCTTGCTAGCGGAGGTAGTATGTATGAGCAGTTCTTC. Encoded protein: CSARDLASGGSMYEQFF.

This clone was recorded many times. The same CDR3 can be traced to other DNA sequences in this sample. CDR3 nucleotide sequence: TGTGCCAGCAGCTTAGCCGTAGGGGCTGAAAAACTGTTTTTT. It codes for CASSLAVGAEKLFF. The chain has TRBV7-6 and TRBJ1-4; D is perhaps TRBD1 (5 bases). V dropped 0 bases and J dropped 7 bases, with 9 bases sitting between them. Germline V gives CDR1 SGHVS, CDR2 FNYEAQ. CDR3 length: 14 residues.

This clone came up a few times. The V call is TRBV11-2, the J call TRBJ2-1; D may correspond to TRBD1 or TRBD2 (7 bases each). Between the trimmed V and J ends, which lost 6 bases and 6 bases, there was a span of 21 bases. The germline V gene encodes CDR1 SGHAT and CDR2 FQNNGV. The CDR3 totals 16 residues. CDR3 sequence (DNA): TGTGCCAGCAGTCCAGGGGGTAGCGCGGGGGCCAATGAGCAGTTCTTC. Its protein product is CASSPGGSAGANEQFF.

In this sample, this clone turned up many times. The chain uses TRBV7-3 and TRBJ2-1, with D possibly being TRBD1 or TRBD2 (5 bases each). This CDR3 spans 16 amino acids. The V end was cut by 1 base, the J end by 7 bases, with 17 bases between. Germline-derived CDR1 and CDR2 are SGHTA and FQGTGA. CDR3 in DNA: TGTGCCAGCAGCTTAAACCCCGGGACCAGATTAAATGAGCAGTTCTTC. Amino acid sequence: CASSLNPGTRLNEQFF.

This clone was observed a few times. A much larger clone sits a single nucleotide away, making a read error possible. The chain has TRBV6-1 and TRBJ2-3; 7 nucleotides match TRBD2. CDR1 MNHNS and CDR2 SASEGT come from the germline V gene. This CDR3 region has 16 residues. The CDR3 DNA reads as TGTGCCAGCAGTGGGGGGGGGGAGACCCCCGCAGATACGCAGTGTTTT. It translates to CASSGGGETPADTQCF.

CDR3: CASSVREVREGYNEQFF. DNA for the CDR3: TGTGCCAGCAGCGTGCGCGAGGTGCGGGAGGGTTACAATGAGCAGTTCTTC. The chain uses TRBV9 and TRBJ2-1, with 9 bases aligning to TRBD2. After removal of 2 bases from V and 4 bases from J, the junction contained 10 bases not matched to a gene. The CDR3 runs 17 residues. In germline, CDR1 is SGDLS, CDR2 YYNGEE.

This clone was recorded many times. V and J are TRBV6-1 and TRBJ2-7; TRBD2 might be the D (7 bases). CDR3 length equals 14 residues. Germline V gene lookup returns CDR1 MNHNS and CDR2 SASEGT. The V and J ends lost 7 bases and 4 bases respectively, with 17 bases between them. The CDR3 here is CASNREGGGYEQYF. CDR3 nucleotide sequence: TGTGCCAGCAACAGAGAGGGGGGGGGGTACGAGCAGTACTTC.

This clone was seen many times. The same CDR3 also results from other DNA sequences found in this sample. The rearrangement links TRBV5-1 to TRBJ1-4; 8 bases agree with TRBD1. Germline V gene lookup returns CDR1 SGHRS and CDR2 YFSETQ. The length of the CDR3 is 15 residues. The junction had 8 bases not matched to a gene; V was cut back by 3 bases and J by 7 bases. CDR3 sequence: CASSWAGGLGEKLFF. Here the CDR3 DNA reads TGCGCCAGCAGCTGGGCAGGGGGCTTGGGTGAAAAACTGTTTTTT.

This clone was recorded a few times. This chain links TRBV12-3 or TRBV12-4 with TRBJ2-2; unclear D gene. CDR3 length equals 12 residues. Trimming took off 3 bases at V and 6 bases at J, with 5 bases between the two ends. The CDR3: CASSLGSGELFF. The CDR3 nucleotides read TGTGCCAGCAGTTTGGGGTCCGGGGAGCTGTTTTTT.

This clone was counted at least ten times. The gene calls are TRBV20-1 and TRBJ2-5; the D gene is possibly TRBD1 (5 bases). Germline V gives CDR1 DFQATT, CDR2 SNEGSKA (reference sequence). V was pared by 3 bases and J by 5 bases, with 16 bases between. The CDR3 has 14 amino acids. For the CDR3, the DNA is TGCAGTGCTAGTCAACAAACAGGCCCGGAGACCCAGTACTTC. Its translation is CSASQQTGPETQYF.

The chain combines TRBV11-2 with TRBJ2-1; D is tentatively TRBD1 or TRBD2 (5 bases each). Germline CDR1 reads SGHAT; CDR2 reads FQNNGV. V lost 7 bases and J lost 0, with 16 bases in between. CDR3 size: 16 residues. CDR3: CASTPVRGDSYNEQFF. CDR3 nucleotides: TGTGCCAGCACCCCCGTTAGAGGGGACTCCTACAATGAGCAGTTCTTC.

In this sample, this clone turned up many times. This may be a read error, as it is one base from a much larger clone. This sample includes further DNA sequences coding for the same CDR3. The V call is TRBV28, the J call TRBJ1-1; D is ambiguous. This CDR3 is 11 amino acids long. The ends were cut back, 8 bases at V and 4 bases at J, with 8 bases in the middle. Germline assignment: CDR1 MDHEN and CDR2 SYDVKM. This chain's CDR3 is CASLRVTEAFF. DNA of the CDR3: TGTGCCAGCCTCAGAGTCACTGAAGCTTTCTTT.

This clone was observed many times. The CDR3 spells CASSRGLLAKNIQYF. DNA for the CDR3: TGTGCCAGCAGTCGAGGGCTATTAGCCAAAAACATTCAGTACTTC. The V gene is TRBV12-3 or TRBV12-4, the J gene TRBJ2-4, with TRBD2 as a possible D gene (5 bases). V was cut by 5 bases and J by 0 bases, with 11 bases left in between. The length of the CDR3 is 15 residues.

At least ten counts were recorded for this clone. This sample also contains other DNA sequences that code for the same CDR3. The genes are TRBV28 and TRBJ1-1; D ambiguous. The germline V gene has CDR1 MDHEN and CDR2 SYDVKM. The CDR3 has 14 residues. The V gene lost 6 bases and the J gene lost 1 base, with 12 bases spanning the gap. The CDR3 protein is CASRGDTRNTEAFF. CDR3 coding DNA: TGTGCCAGCAGGGGAGACACCCGGAACACTGAAGCTTTCTTT.

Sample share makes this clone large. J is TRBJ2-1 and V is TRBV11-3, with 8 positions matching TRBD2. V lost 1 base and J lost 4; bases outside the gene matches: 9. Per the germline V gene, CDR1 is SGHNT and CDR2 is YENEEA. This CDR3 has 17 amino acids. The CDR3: CASSLGGGLEGYNEQFF. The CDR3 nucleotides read TGTGCCAGCAGCTTAGGGGGGGGACTAGAGGGGTACAATGAGCAGTTCTTC.

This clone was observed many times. CDR3 DNA: TGTGCCAGTAGTATTCCGGGGGCGGACGCCTACGAGCAGTACTTC. Its protein is CASSIPGADAYEQYF. The chain combines TRBV19 with TRBJ2-7; either TRBD1 or TRBD2 may fit D (6 bases each). The CDR3 length is 15 residues. Deletions cut 3 bases from V and 2 bases from J, with 14 bases between. From germline, CDR1 is LNHDA and CDR2 SQIVND (reference sequence).

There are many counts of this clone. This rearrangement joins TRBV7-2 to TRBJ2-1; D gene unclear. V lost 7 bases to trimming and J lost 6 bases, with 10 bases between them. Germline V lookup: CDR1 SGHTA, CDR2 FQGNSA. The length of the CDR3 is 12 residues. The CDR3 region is CASTSYSNEQFF. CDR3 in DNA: TGTGCCAGCACCTCCTATAGCAATGAGCAGTTCTTC.